This T cell receptor (beta chain) comes out of a study of regulatory T cells in long-lasting Graves disease. This clonotype was picked up many times. What it recognizes is unknown. The CDR3 length is 14 residues. Germline V gene data show CDR1 as DFQATT and CDR2 as SNEGSKA (reference sequence). V was clipped by 0 bases and J by 0 bases, with 9 bases between them. Time point specified: persistent/refractory GD, antithyroid drugs over 5 years with positive TRAb. PBMCs were the source of the RNA used for TCR sequencing. From each patient, around 8.9 milliliters of peripheral blood was drawn and collected into an EDTA anticoagulant tube. HTBI primers from iRepertoire and Arm-PCR of CDR3 regions yielded the TCR beta libraries. Each CDR3 protein is one row after TCRdb ran MiXCR on the multiplex PCR reads. The sample yields a few hundred thousand distinct CDR3 sequences, roughly a quarter seen once. Study outcomes and limitations: No thyroid tissue was studied; the work used peripheral blood only.

The chain combines TRBV20-1 with TRBJ2-7; D ambiguous. The sequencing here drew on peripheral blood mononuclear cells (PBMCs), taken when the disease was refractory, from a patient treated with antithyroid drugs. The source is a female donor with Graves disease. CDR3 sequence (DNA): TGCAGTGCTAGAGATCCTCAGGACTCCTACGAGCAGTACTTC. The encoded protein is CSARDPQDSYEQYF.